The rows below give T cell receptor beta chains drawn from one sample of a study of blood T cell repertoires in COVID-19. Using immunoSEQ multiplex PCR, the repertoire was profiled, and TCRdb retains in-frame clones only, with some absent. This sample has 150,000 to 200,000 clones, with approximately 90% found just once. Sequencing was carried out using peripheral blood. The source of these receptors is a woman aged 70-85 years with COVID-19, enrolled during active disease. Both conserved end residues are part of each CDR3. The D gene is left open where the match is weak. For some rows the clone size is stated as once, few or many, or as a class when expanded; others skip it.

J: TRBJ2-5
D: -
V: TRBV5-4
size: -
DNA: TGTGCCAGCAGCGACTTTAGTAGGGGAGGAGAGACCCAGTACTTC
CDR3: CASSDFSRGGETQYF

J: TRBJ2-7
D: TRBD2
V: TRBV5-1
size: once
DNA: TGCGCCAGCAGCTTGGGACTAGCGGACTCCTACGAGCAGTACTTC
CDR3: CASSLGLADSYEQYF

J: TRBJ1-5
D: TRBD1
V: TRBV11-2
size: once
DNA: TGTGCCAGCAGCCCACGGACAGGGAATCAGCCCCAGCATTTT
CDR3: CASSPRTGNQPQHF

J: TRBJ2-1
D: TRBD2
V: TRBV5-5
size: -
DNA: TGTGCCAGCAGCCTACGACTAGCGGGAGGTATCGGGCAGTTCTTC
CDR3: CASSLRLAGGIGQFF

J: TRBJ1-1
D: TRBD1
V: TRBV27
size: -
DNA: TGTGCCAGCAGAAGGACAGGGGGCACTGAAGCTTTCTTT
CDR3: CASRRTGGTEAFF

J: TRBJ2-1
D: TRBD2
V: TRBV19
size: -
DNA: TGTGCCAGTAGTACCCGAGTCGGCGGGAGAGGGTACAATGAGCAGTTCTTC
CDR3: CASSTRVGGRGYNEQFF

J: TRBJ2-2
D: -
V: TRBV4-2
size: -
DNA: TGTGCCAGCAGCCTAAGACTGATCACCGGGGAGCTGTTTTTT
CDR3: CASSLRLITGELFF

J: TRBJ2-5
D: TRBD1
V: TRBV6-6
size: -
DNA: TGTGCCAGCAGCCGGGACAGGGGAGGGTCAGAGACCCAGTACTTC
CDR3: CASSRDRGGSETQYF

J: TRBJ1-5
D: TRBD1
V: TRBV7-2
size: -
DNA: TGTGCCAGCAGACGTACAGGGGGCAGCAATCAGCCCCAGCATTTT
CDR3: CASRRTGGSNQPQHF

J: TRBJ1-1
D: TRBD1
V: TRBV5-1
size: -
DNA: TGCGCCAGCAGCGCAGTATCGACAGGGGGCACTGAAGCTTTCTTT
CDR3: CASSAVSTGGTEAFF

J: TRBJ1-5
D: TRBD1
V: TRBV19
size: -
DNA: TGTGCCAGTAGTACACAGGGGACAGACGTTAGCAATCAGCCCCAGCATTTT
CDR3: CASSTQGTDVSNQPQHF

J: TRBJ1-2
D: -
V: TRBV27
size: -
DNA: TGTGCCACCCATCGGGGGAGGGGAAGTGGCGGCTACACCTTC
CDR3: CATHRGRGSGGYTF

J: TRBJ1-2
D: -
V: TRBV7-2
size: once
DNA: TGTGCCAGCAGCTTAAGCTCAGGGGCTAACTATGGCTACACCTTC
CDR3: CASSLSSGANYGYTF

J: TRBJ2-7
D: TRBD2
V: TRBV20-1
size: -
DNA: TGCAGTGCTAGTAGGCCTAGCGGGACCTGGAACGAGCAGTACTTC
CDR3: CSASRPSGTWNEQYF

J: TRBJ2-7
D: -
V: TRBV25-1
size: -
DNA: TGTGCCAGCAGTGAGGCAGGGGAAGCCCACGAGCAGTACTTC
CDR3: CASSEAGEAHEQYF

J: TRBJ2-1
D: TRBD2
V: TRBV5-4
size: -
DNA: TGTGCCAGCAGCCTAGCGGGAGCCTACAATGAGCAGTTCTTC
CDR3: CASSLAGAYNEQFF

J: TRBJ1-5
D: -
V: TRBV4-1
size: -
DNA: TGCGCCAGCAGCCAAGATCCCTATAGCAATCAGCCCCAGCATTTT
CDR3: CASSQDPYSNQPQHF

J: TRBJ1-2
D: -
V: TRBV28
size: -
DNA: TGTGCCAGCAGTTTCACAGGTGGTGGCTACACCTTC
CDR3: CASSFTGGGYTF

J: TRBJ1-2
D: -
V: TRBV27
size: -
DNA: TGTGCCAGCAGTTTATCTTACGTTGGCGGCTATGGCTACACCTTC
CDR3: CASSLSYVGGYGYTF

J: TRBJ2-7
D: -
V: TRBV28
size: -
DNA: TGTGCCAGCAGTTTCGGAGTTTACTCCTACGAGCAGTACTTC
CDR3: CASSFGVYSYEQYF

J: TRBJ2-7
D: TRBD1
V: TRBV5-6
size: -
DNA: TGTGCCAGCAGCCATCGGGGACGGACCGACAGGGTAAGGGCCTTC
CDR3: CASSHRGRTDRVRAF

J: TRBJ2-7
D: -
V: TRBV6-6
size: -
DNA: TGTGCCACCCGGACAGTCTCCTCCTACGAGCAGTACTTC
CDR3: CATRTVSSYEQYF

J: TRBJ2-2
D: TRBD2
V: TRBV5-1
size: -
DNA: TGCGCCAGCAGCTTCTCAAGCGGGAGGGCGAACACCGGGGAGCTGTTTTTT
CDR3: CASSFSSGRANTGELFF

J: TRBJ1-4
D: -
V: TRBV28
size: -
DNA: TGTGCCAGCAGGGAGGAGATTGGTAATGAAAAACTGTTTTTT
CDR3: CASREEIGNEKLFF

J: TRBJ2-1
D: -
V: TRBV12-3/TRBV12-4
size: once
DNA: TGTGCCAGCAGTTTAAGAGGGAATGAGCAGTTCTTC
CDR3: CASSLRGNEQFF

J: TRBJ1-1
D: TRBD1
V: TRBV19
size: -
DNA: TGTGCCAGTAGTTCCCTCGGGACAGGGGAGGGGAACACTGAAGCTTTCTTT
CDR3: CASSSLGTGEGNTEAFF

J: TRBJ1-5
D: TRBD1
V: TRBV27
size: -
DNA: TGTGCCAGCAGGGGAAGGACAGGGGGTCAGCCCCAGCATTTT
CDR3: CASRGRTGGQPQHF

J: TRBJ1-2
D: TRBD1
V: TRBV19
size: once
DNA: TGTGCCAGTAGTATGGGACAGGCCTATGGCTACACCTTC
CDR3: CASSMGQAYGYTF

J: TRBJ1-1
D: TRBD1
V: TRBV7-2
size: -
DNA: TGTGCCAGCAGCTCCTTACGAGGACAGGGAGTAGTGAACACTGAAGCTTTCTTT
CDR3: CASSSLRGQGVVNTEAFF

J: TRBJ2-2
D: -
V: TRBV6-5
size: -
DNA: TGTGCCAGCAGTTACTCGAGCACCGGGGAGCTGTTTTTT
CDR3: CASSYSSTGELFF

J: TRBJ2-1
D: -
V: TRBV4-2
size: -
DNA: TGTGCCAGCAGCCAATACCTCGCCGAGGATGAGCAGTTCTTC
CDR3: CASSQYLAEDEQFF

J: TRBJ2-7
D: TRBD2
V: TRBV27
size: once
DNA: TGTGCCAGCAGGGCCCTTCCCGGGACTAGCGGGACCAGTGCCTCCTACGAGCAGTACTTC
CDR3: CASRALPGTSGTSASYEQYF

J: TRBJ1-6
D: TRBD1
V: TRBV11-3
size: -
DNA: TGTGCCAGCACCAATAGGGGGACAGAATATAATTCACCCCTCCACTTT
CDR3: CASTNRGTEYNSPLHF

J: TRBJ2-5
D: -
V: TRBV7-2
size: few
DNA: TGTGCCAGCAGCTCGAGACAGCGAACTCAAGAGACCCAGTACTTC
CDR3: CASSSRQRTQETQYF

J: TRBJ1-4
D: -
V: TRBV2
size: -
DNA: TGTGCCAGCAGTGAATGGCAGGGACTTAATGAAAAACTGTTTTTT
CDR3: CASSEWQGLNEKLFF

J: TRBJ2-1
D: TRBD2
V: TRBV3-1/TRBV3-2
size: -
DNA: TGTGCCAGCAGTTACCTAGCGGGCACCTACAATGAGCAGTTCTTC
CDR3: CASSYLAGTYNEQFF

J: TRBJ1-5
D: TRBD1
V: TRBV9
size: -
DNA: TGTGCCAGCAGCGTAGCTCTTAACAGGGGTCAGCCCCAGCATTTT
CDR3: CASSVALNRGQPQHF

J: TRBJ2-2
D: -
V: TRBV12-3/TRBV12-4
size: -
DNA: TGTGCCAGCAGACTACAGGAGACCGGGGAGCTGTTTTTT
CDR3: CASRLQETGELFF

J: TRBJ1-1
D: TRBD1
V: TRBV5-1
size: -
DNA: TGCGCCAGCAATACCACAGGGGGTCGGACTGAAGCTTTCTTT
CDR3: CASNTTGGRTEAFF

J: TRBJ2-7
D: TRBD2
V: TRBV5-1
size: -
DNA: TGCGCCAGCAGCTTGTCAAGCGGGAGCGGGGGAGAGCAGTACTTC
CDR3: CASSLSSGSGGEQYF

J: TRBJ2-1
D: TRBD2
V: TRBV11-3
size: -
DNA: TGTGCCAGCAGCCCGGGGACTAGCGGGAAGGATGAGCAGTTCTTC
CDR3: CASSPGTSGKDEQFF

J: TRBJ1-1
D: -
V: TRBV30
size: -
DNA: TGTGCCTGGGGACACATGAACACTGAAGCTTTCTTT
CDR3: CAWGHMNTEAFF

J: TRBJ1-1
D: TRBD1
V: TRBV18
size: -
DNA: TGTGCCAGCTCACCGGACAGGATGAACACTGAAGCTTTCTTT
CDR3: CASSPDRMNTEAFF

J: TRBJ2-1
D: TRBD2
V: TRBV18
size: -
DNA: TGTGCCAGCTCACCACCGGGACTAGGGCAGCATGAGCAGTTCTTC
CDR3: CASSPPGLGQHEQFF

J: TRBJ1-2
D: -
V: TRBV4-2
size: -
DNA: TGTGCCAGCAGCCCAGGAGACAGAGATGACTATGGCTACACCTTC
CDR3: CASSPGDRDDYGYTF

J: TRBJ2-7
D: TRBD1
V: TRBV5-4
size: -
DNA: TGTGCCAGCAGTTCCGGGACAGGAACCTACGAGCAGTACTTC
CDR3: CASSSGTGTYEQYF

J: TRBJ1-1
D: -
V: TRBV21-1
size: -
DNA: TGTGCCGGTAAGGGAGACAGGGAGCTTTACACTGAAGCTTTCTTT
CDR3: CAGKGDRELYTEAFF

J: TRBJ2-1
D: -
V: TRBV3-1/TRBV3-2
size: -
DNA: TGTGCCAGCAGACAGAACAATGAGCAGTTCTTC
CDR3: CASRQNNEQFF

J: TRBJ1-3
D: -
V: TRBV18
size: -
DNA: TGTGCCAGCTCACCGGAGGAGGGAGCTGGAAACACCATATATTTT
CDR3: CASSPEEGAGNTIYF

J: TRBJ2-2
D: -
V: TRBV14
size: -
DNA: TGTGCCAGCAGCCTCGACAGGCTCAACGGGGAGCTGTTTTTT
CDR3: CASSLDRLNGELFF

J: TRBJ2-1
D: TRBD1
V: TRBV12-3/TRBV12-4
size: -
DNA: TGTGCCAGCAGATTGACAGGGATTAATGAGCAGTTCTTC
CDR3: CASRLTGINEQFF

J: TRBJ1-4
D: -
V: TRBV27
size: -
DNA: TGTGCCAGCAGTTACAGGGAGTATGAAAAACTGTTTTTT
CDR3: CASSYREYEKLFF

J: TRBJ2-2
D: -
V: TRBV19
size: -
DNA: TGTGCCAGTAGTATAGTGCCCACGCAGGGGAACACCGGGGAGCTGTTTTTT
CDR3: CASSIVPTQGNTGELFF

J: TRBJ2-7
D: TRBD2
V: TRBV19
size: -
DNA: TGTGCCAGTAGCACTAGCGGGATCGGCTACGAGCAGTACTTC
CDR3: CASSTSGIGYEQYF

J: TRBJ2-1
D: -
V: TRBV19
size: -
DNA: TGTGCCAGTAGTAATCAGGGTTCCTACAATGAGCAGTTCTTC
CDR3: CASSNQGSYNEQFF

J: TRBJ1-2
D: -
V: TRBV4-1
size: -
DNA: TGCGCCAGCAGCCAGCTTAGGAGGGGTGGCTACACCTTC
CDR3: CASSQLRRGGYTF

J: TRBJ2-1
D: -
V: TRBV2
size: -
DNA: TGTGCCAGCACAGGGGTCGGTGAGCAGTTCTTC
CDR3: CASTGVGEQFF

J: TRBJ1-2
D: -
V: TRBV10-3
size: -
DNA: TGTGCCATCAGTGGTCAGGGTCGGAACTATGGCTACACCTTC
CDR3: CAISGQGRNYGYTF